The 4 T cell receptor beta chains below all came from one sample that was sequenced in a study of T cells in Graves' hyperthyroidism and ophthalmopathy. The investigators amplified TCR beta CDR3 regions from RNA transcripts. The HTBI primer set drove a first-round RT-PCR of the TCR CDR3. A single record per CDR3 protein comes from TCRdb applying MiXCR to the multiplex PCR reads. The sample lists approximately 360,000 distinct CDR3 sequences; about a sixth were seen once. Sequenced: blood. All receptors come from a woman younger than 30 with Graves' hyperthyroidism that later progressed to Graves' ophthalmopathy.

This clonotype appeared a few times. The V and J genes are TRBV7-2 and TRBJ2-7, with TRBD1 as a possible D gene (6 bases). CDR3 length: 13 residues. CDR1 is SGHTA, CDR2 FQGNSA, per germline. V lost 4 bases and J lost 7, with 14 bases in between. This chain's CDR3 is CASSSGTPGEQYF. CDR3 DNA sequence: TGTGCCAGCAGCTCCGGGACACCGGGGGAGCAGTACTTC.

This clonotype was counted many times. The chain joins TRBV6-2 or TRBV6-3 to TRBJ1-2; D is possibly TRBD1 (5 bases). The V gene lost 8 bases and the J gene lost 0 bases, with 10 bases spanning the gap. The CDR3 spans 13 residues. The germline V gene encodes CDR1 MNHEY and CDR2 SVGEGT. CDR3 nucleotides: TGTGCCAGCCGGGACCGGACTAACTATGGCTACACCTTC. This codes for CASRDRTNYGYTF.

This clonotype appeared many times. The J gene is TRBJ2-7, the V gene TRBV3-1; TRBD1 matches 7 bases. With 0 bases clipped from V and 0 bases from J, the junction kept 5 bases outside the gene matches. From germline, CDR1 is LGHDT and CDR2 YNNKEL (reference sequence). The length of the CDR3 is 16 residues. CDR3 region: CASSQDQGTDSYEQYF. Here the CDR3 DNA reads TGTGCCAGCAGCCAAGATCAAGGGACAGACTCCTACGAGCAGTACTTC.

This clonotype was observed at least ten times. V gene TRBV28 combines with J gene TRBJ2-2; 8 positions agree with TRBD2. V lost 2 bases and J lost 4; bases outside the gene matches: 12. The V gene's germline CDR1 is MDHEN and CDR2 SYDVKM. This CDR3 contains 18 residues. The DNA of the CDR3 is TGTGCCAGCAGTTTACCCCCCCCCAGCGGGAGACTCACCGGGGAGCTGTTTTTT. Its protein product is CASSLPPPSGRLTGELFF.